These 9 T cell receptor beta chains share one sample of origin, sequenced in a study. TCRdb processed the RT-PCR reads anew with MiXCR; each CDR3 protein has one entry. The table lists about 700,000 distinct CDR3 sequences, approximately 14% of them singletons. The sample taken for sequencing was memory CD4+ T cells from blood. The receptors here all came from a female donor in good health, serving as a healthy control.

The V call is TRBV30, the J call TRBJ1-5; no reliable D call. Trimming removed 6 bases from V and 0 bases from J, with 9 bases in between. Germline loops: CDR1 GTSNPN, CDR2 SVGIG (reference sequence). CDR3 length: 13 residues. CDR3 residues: CACAWDSNQPQHF. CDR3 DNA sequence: TGTGCCTGTGCTTGGGATAGCAATCAGCCCCAGCATTTT.

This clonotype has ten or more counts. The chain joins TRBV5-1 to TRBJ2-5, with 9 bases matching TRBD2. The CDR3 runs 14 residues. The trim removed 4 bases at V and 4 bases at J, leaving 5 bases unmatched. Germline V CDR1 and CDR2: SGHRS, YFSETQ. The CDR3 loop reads CASSLSGSGETQYF. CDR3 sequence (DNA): TGCGCCAGCAGCCTTAGCGGGAGCGGAGAGACCCAGTACTTC.

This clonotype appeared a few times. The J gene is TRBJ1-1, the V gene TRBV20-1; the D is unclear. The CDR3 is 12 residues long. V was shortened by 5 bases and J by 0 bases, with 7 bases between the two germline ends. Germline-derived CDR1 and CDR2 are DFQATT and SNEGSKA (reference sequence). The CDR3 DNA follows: TGCAGTGCTCCCGAATTGAACACTGAAGCTTTCTTT. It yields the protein CSAPELNTEAFF.

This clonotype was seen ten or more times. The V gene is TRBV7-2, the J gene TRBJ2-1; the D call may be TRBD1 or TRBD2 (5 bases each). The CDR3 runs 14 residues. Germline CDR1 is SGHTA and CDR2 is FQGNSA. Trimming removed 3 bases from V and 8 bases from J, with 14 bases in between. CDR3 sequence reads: CASSFQGIGDEQFF. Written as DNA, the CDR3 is TGTGCCAGCAGCTTTCAGGGTATCGGGGATGAGCAGTTCTTC.

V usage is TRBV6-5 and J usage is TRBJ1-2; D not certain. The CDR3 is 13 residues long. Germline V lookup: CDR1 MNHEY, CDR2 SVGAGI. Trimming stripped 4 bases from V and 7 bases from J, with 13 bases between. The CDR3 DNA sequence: TGTGCCAGCAGTTCCGCTTTGGGGTTTGGCTACACCTTC. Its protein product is CASSSALGFGYTF.

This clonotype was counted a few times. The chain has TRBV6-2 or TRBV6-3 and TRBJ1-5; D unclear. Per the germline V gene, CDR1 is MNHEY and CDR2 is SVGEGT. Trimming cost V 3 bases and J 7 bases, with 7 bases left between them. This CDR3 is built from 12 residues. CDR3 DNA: TGTGCCAGCAGTTATTTTATGCAGCCCCAGCATTTT. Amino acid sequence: CASSYFMQPQHF.

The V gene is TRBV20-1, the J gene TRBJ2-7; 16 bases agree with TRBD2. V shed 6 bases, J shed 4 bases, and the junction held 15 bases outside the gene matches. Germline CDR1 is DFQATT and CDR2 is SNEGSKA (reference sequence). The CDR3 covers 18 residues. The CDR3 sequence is CSARKQGTSGRASYEQYF. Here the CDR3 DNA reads TGCAGTGCCAGGAAACAGGGGACTAGCGGGAGGGCCAGTTACGAGCAGTACTTC.

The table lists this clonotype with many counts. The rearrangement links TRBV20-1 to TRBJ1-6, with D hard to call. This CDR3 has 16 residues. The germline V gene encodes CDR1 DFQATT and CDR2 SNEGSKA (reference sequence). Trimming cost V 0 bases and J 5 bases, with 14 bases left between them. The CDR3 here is CSARDPPGGDNSPLHF. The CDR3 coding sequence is TGCAGTGCTAGAGATCCCCCCGGCGGAGATAATTCACCCCTCCACTTT.

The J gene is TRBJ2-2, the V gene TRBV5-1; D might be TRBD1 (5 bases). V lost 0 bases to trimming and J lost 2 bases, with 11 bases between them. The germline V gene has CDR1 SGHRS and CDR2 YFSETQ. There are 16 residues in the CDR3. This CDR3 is CASSLGQKVNTGELFF. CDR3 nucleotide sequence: TGCGCCAGCAGCTTGGGACAGAAAGTCAACACCGGGGAGCTGTTTTTT.